The 32 T cell receptor beta chains below come from one sample, sequenced in a study of T-cell reconstitution after alpha-beta-depleted transplantation in children. The TCRbeta library incorporated unique molecular identifiers. In TCRdb, the PCR reads were re-called with MiXCR into one record per CDR3 protein. The table records fewer than 550,000 distinct CDR3 sequences, under 20% of them present only once. Sample: PBMCs, mostly from graft donor cells, taken 360 days after TCRalphabeta/CD19-depleted stem cell transplant. Receptor source: a boy younger than two who had a stem cell transplant for Wiskott-Aldrich syndrome, so the T cells may come from the graft donor.

The rearrangement links TRBV12-3 or TRBV12-4 to TRBJ2-1; weak D call: TRBD1 (7 bases). The ends were cut back, 2 bases at V and 2 bases at J, with 10 bases in the middle. The CDR3 extends over 15 amino acids. The CDR3 protein is CASSLPGGTYNEQFF. The CDR3 region has the DNA TGTGCCAGCAGTTTACCAGGGGGGACCTACAATGAGCAGTTCTTC.

The V gene is TRBV2, the J gene TRBJ2-7; D is perhaps TRBD1 or TRBD2 (5 bases each). The CDR3 is made up of 15 amino acids. Looked up from germline, CDR1 is SNHLY and CDR2 is FYNNEI. V was shortened by 5 bases and J by 6 bases, with 20 bases between the two germline ends. In DNA, the CDR3 is TGTGCCAGCAGTCGAGGGGCCAAGATGACATCCGAGCAGTACTTC. This encodes CASSRGAKMTSEQYF.

This clonotype was found a few times. The rearrangement links TRBV7-8 to TRBJ2-1, with 10 bases fitting TRBD2. CDR1 and CDR2 (germline): SGHVS, FQNEAQ. The CDR3 loop spans 16 amino acids. Unmatched junction bases numbered 8, after V lost 5 bases and J lost 4 bases. The CDR3 reads CASSPWTSGPYNEQFF. In DNA, the CDR3 is TGTGCCAGCAGCCCGTGGACTAGCGGACCTTACAATGAGCAGTTCTTC.

In its sample, this clonotype was seen many times. The V and J genes are TRBV5-1 and TRBJ2-2, with D unresolved. Germline assignment: CDR1 SGHRS and CDR2 YFSETQ. V lost 4 bases and J 5 bases, leaving 9 bases between the germline ends. The CDR3 covers 13 residues. CDR3 sequence: CASSPDGTGELFF. In nucleotides, the CDR3 is TGCGCCAGCAGCCCTGACGGAACCGGGGAGCTGTTTTTT.

The V and J genes are TRBV29-1 and TRBJ2-5; a possible D gene is TRBD2 (6 bases). Germline assignment: CDR1 SQVTM and CDR2 ANQGSEA. V lost 0 bases to trimming and J lost 4 bases, with 6 bases between them. The CDR3 runs 12 residues. CDR3 residues: CSVEDGGETQYF. CDR3 sequence (DNA): TGCAGCGTTGAAGACGGGGGAGAGACCCAGTACTTC.

The chain employs TRBV27 and TRBJ2-1; D remains unclear. The CDR3 is 14 amino acids. Germline V CDR1 and CDR2: MNHEY, SMNVEV (reference sequence). The ends were cut back, 4 bases at V and 3 bases at J, with 10 bases in the middle. The CDR3 region is CASSSPPLYNEQFF. The DNA of the CDR3 is TGTGCCAGCAGTTCCCCTCCTCTCTACAATGAGCAGTTCTTC.

This clonotype came up many times. CDR3 bases: TGTGCCAGCAGCTCACGGGACCGCGGCAATCAGCCCCAGCATTTT. Residues: CASSSRDRGNQPQHF. The chain links TRBV5-6 to TRBJ1-5; D is possibly TRBD1 (5 bases). The CDR3 has 15 amino acids. V was trimmed by 3 bases and J by 2 bases, leaving 12 bases between them. Germline V gives CDR1 SGHDT, CDR2 YYEEEE.

The chain uses TRBV7-9 and TRBJ1-1; D gene unclear. The germline CDR1 and CDR2 sequences are SEHNR and FQNEAQ (reference sequence). The CDR3 loop spans 14 amino acids. Trimming stripped 3 bases from V and 1 base from J, with 9 bases between. The CDR3 spells CASSFNPQNTEAFF. The CDR3 DNA is TGTGCCAGCAGCTTTAATCCACAGAACACTGAAGCTTTCTTT.

This rearrangement joins TRBV7-9 to TRBJ1-6; no clear D. Trimming removed 1 base at V and 8 bases at J, with 6 bases between. Germline V gene data show CDR1 as SEHNR and CDR2 as FQNEAQ (reference sequence). The CDR3 contains 13 residues. CDR3 residues: CASSLDRYSPLHF. CDR3 DNA sequence: TGTGCCAGCAGCTTAGACCGCTATTCACCCCTCCACTTT.

This clonotype was recorded many times. This sequence joins TRBV5-1 and TRBJ2-2; 9 nucleotides match TRBD2. Germline-derived CDR1 and CDR2 are SGHRS and YFSETQ. With 2 bases clipped from V and 4 bases from J, the junction kept 6 bases outside the gene matches. The CDR3 is 16 amino acids. The DNA of the CDR3 is TGCGCCAGCAGCTTACAGCGGGGGGCAATCACCGGGGAGCTGTTTTTT. This translates into CASSLQRGAITGELFF.

The table lists this clonotype with a few counts. CDR3: CASSVTSASTDTQYF. The DNA for the CDR3 is TGTGCCAGCAGCGTAACTAGCGCCAGCACAGATACGCAGTATTTT. The chain uses TRBV9 and TRBJ2-3, with 7 nucleotides matching TRBD2. The V gene end was trimmed by 1 base and the J gene end by 0 bases; junction bases not matched to a gene: 2. Germline CDR1 is SGDLS and CDR2 is YYNGEE. The CDR3 covers 15 residues. Complete variable domain (other parts from reference TRBV9 and TRBJ2-3): DSGVTQTPKHLITATGQRVTLRCSPRSGDLSVYWYQQSLDQGLQFLIQYYNGEERAKGNILERFSAQQFPDLHSELNLSSLELGDSALYFCASSVTSASTDTQYFGPGTRLTVL.

This clonotype was observed a few times. The gene calls are TRBV20-1 and TRBJ2-7; TRBD1 agrees at 8 bases. Trimming at V came to 2 bases and at J to 3 bases, leaving 12 bases not matched to a gene. This CDR3 has 16 residues. Germline V gene sequence: CDR1 DFQATT, CDR2 SNEGSKA (reference sequence). Here the CDR3 reads CSARRQGPGTFYEQYF. CDR3 nucleotides: TGCAGTGCTAGAAGACAGGGGCCGGGGACGTTCTACGAGCAGTACTTC.

This chain links TRBV30 with TRBJ2-4, with D unresolved. V dropped 0 bases and J dropped 0 bases, with 6 bases sitting between them. The CDR3 sequence is 14 residues long. CDR1 and CDR2 (germline): GTSNPN, SVGIG (reference sequence). The CDR3 is CAWSVPGAKNIQYF. In nucleotides, the CDR3 is TGTGCCTGGAGTGTACCGGGAGCCAAAAACATTCAGTACTTC. Using reference TRBV30 and TRBJ2-4 for the parts outside the CDR3, the full variable domain is SQTIHQWPATLVQPVGSPLSLECTVEGTSNPNLYWYRQAAGRGLQLLFYSVGIGQISSEVPQNLSASRPQDRQFILSSKKLLLSDSGFYLCAWSVPGAKNIQYFGAGTRLSVL.

The chain combines TRBV24-1 with TRBJ1-5; D uncertain. The V end lost 6 bases, the J end lost 0 bases, and 5 bases lay between the germline ends. The germline gives CDR1 KGHDR, CDR2 SFDVKD. This CDR3 region has 13 residues. For the CDR3, the DNA is TGTGCCACCAGTAGGGATAGCAATCAGCCCCAGCATTTT. It encodes CATSRDSNQPQHF.

This clonotype was recorded only once. The V call is TRBV7-8, the J call TRBJ2-3; D is unresolved. This CDR3 is built from 15 residues. The germline V gene has CDR1 SGHVS and CDR2 FQNEAQ. The V and J ends lost 5 bases and 4 bases respectively, with 16 bases between them. CDR3 sequence reads: CASSRAMAVADTQYF. CDR3 nucleotides: TGTGCCAGCAGCCGGGCCATGGCAGTCGCAGATACGCAGTATTTT.

This chain joins TRBV15 and TRBJ2-5; 8 nucleotides line up with TRBD1. V was clipped by 5 bases and J by 4 bases; unmatched bases: 6. Germline-derived CDR1 and CDR2 are LNHNV and YYDKDF (reference sequence). This CDR3 has 14 residues. The CDR3 DNA is TGTGCCACCAGCCCTCGGACAGGGAGAGAGACCCAGTACTTC. It specifies CATSPRTGRETQYF.

This clonotype was detected a few times. V and J are TRBV20-1 and TRBJ2-1, with TRBD2 matching 8 bases. The CDR3 spans 15 residues. After removal of 5 bases from V and 0 bases from J, the junction contained 6 bases not matched to a gene. The V gene's germline CDR1 is DFQATT and CDR2 SNEGSKA (reference sequence). CDR3 protein: CSARATSDSYNEQFF. CDR3 coding DNA: TGCAGTGCTCGCGCGACTAGCGACTCCTACAATGAGCAGTTCTTC.

The chain uses TRBV6-1 and TRBJ2-7, with TRBD2 as a possible D gene (6 bases). The V gene's germline CDR1 is MNHNS and CDR2 SASEGT. Trimming pared 5 bases from V and 9 bases from J, leaving 20 bases between. The CDR3 totals 14 residues. The CDR3: CASSPGGPPGVQYF. The CDR3 coding sequence is TGTGCCAGCAGTCCAGGCGGGCCGCCGGGGGTGCAGTACTTC.

The chain combines TRBV3-1 with TRBJ2-7, with D possibly matching TRBD1 (6 bases). The germline V gene has CDR1 LGHDT and CDR2 YNNKEL (reference sequence). This CDR3 is built from 14 residues. The V and J ends lost 5 bases and 5 bases respectively, with 16 bases between them. Here the CDR3 reads CASSLQGKRNEQYF. The CDR3 bases are TGTGCCAGCAGCTTACAGGGTAAGAGAAACGAGCAGTACTTC.

This clonotype was counted at least ten times. The chain combines TRBV11-1 with TRBJ2-3; D unresolved. The germline gives CDR1 SGHAT, CDR2 FQDESV (reference sequence). The V and J ends lost 5 bases and 5 bases respectively, with 26 bases between them. The CDR3 covers 18 residues. Here the CDR3 reads CASSPSRQRSFKGDTQYF. CDR3 DNA sequence: TGTGCCAGCAGCCCCTCGCGGCAGCGAAGCTTTAAAGGAGATACGCAGTATTTT.

The rearrangement uses TRBV6-2 or TRBV6-3 and TRBJ2-7; D not resolved. The CDR3 is made up of 16 amino acids. Trimming took 6 bases from V and 6 from J, leaving 24 bases between them. The germline CDR1 and CDR2 sequences are MNHEY and SVGEGT. The CDR3 protein is CASSFEPGLHLFEQYF. DNA for the CDR3: TGTGCCAGCAGCTTTGAGCCGGGCCTCCACCTGTTCGAGCAGTACTTC.

CDR3 region: CATSRVGGRAYNEQFF. The CDR3 coding sequence is TGTGCCACCAGCAGAGTCGGCGGGAGGGCCTACAATGAGCAGTTCTTC. The chain couples TRBV15 to TRBJ2-1; 9 positions agree with TRBD2. The J segment lost 2 bases and the V segment lost 1 base, leaving 3 bases of the junction unmatched. The germline V gene encodes CDR1 LNHNV and CDR2 YYDKDF (reference sequence). The CDR3 length is 16 residues.

This clonotype was observed a few times. The rearrangement links TRBV5-1 to TRBJ2-5; a weak D match, TRBD2 (5 bases). CDR1 is SGHRS, CDR2 YFSETQ, per germline. The V end was cut by 4 bases, the J end by 5 bases, with 21 bases between. The length of the CDR3 is 16 residues. The CDR3 bases are TGCGCCAGCAGCAATAAGATTGCGGGCGGCGGGGAGACCCAGTACTTC. Protein product: CASSNKIAGGGETQYF.

The V and J genes are TRBV24-1 and TRBJ2-1, with 11 positions matching TRBD2. The V gene's germline CDR1 is KGHDR and CDR2 SFDVKD. This CDR3 region has 19 residues. V was pared by 3 bases and J by 3 bases, with 12 bases of the junction left unmatched. This CDR3 reads CATSDLPSGTSGLYNEQFF. CDR3 nucleotides: TGTGCCACCAGTGATCTACCCTCCGGGACTAGCGGCCTCTACAATGAGCAGTTCTTC.

V gene TRBV10-2 combines with J gene TRBJ1-3; D is uncertain. The V gene's germline CDR1 is WSHSY and CDR2 SAAADI. The ends were cut back, 6 bases at V and 3 bases at J, with 9 bases in the middle. This CDR3 is built from 13 residues. CDR3 protein: CASRPVLGNTIYF. CDR3 in DNA: TGCGCCAGCAGACCCGTCCTTGGAAACACCATATATTTT.

This clonotype was found a few times. The rearrangement uses TRBV6-2 or TRBV6-3 and TRBJ2-4; D gene ambiguous. The CDR3 runs 12 residues. Trimming cost V 5 bases and J 12 bases, with 14 bases left between them. From germline, CDR1 is MNHEY and CDR2 SVGEGT. The CDR3 DNA is TGTGCCAGCAGTAACCGGGCCTCCACTCAGTACTTC. Translation gives CASSNRASTQYF.

This clonotype was observed at least ten times. The V gene is TRBV12-3 or TRBV12-4, the J gene TRBJ2-7; tentatively, D is TRBD2 (6 bases). V was trimmed by 8 bases and J by 4 bases, leaving 15 bases between them. The CDR3 has 13 residues. The CDR3 here is CASGPGLGYEQYF. CDR3 in DNA: TGTGCCAGCGGTCCGGGACTTGGGTACGAGCAGTACTTC.

This clonotype was seen more than once but under ten times. V gene TRBV20-1 combines with J gene TRBJ2-5; 8 bases agree with TRBD1. Germline CDR1 reads DFQATT; CDR2 reads SNEGSKA (reference sequence). J was trimmed by 5 bases and V by 5 bases; bases with no gene match: 10. The CDR3 loop spans 14 amino acids. The CDR3 sequence is CSAEWTGTRETQYF. The CDR3 coding sequence is TGCAGTGCTGAGTGGACAGGGACGAGGGAGACCCAGTACTTC.

This clonotype has just a few counts. The chain uses TRBV2 and TRBJ1-2; TRBD1 agrees at 7 bases. V lost 6 bases and J lost 0; bases outside the gene matches: 10. This CDR3 has 16 residues. Germline V CDR1 and CDR2: SNHLY, FYNNEI. CDR3 in amino acids: CASRRDSPLANYGYTF. CDR3 nucleotides: TGTGCCAGCAGGAGGGACAGCCCTTTAGCTAACTATGGCTACACCTTC.

This clonotype was recorded many times. This chain uses TRBV7-9 with TRBJ2-3; TRBD2 aligns across 10 bases. Germline lookup yields CDR1 SEHNR and CDR2 FQNEAQ (reference sequence). V gave up 4 bases and J gave up 1 base; unmatched junction bases: 8. CDR3 length: 17 amino acids. The CDR3 sequence is CASSSTVLAGGTDTQYF. CDR3 DNA: TGTGCCAGCAGCTCAACTGTCCTAGCGGGGGGCACAGATACGCAGTATTTT.

The rearrangement links TRBV20-1 to TRBJ2-7, with D possibly called TRBD1 or TRBD2 (5 bases each). Germline V CDR1 and CDR2: DFQATT, SNEGSKA (reference sequence). Trimming shortened V by 3 bases and J by 5 bases, and 11 bases separated the two germline ends. CDR3 length: 12 residues. CDR3 sequence reads: CSARGEIDEQYF. CDR3 in DNA: TGCAGTGCTAGGGGGGAGATAGACGAGCAGTACTTC.

This clonotype was detected only a few times. The CDR3 spells CASSLSYFDSYNEQFF. CDR3 sequence (DNA): TGTGCCAGCAGTTTATCCTACTTTGACTCCTACAATGAGCAGTTCTTC. This chain connects TRBV27 to TRBJ2-1, with D unclear. Trimming cost V 0 bases and J 0 bases, with 9 bases left between them. This CDR3 comprises 16 residues. The V gene's germline CDR1 is MNHEY and CDR2 SMNVEV (reference sequence).